This record covers a single T cell receptor (beta chain). What it binds is not known. Read coverage stops 3 residues before the CDR3 terminus; the germline J gene supplies the remainder. Germline CDR1 DFQATT, CDR2 SNEGSKA (reference sequence). The length of the CDR3 is 13 residues. Trimming took 6 bases from V and 1 from J, leaving 13 bases between them. This specimen belongs to a study of T cells in women clearing cervical HPV infection. Across the study: Case blood was drawn when the lesion was first found; control blood after infection became undetectable. With HLA typing for only a few women, HLA confounding remains possible.

Points from the study as a whole: A classifier using richness and V gene abundances reached an AUC of approximately 0.79. Repertoire richness, not evenness, was significantly elevated in CIN3+ cases versus controls.

Only in-frame clones appear in the TCRdb table, and some are missing; sequencing was by immunoSEQ multiplex PCR. This sample contains approximately 49,000 clones. The sequence came from a woman aged 18 to 75 with a cervical HPV16 infection that either progressed to CIN3+ or cleared (not recorded which). This sequence joins TRBV20-1 and TRBJ2-7; weak D call: TRBD2 (6 bases). Sequenced: blood buffy coat. CDR3 DNA (partial): TGCAGTGCGACGAAGGGACTTTCCTACGAG. Amino acids: CSATKGLSYE. The CDR3 reads in full as CSATKGLSYEQYF.